Listed here is a single TCR beta chain. Its antigen remains unknown. This entry comes from a study of vaccination effects on CD4 cells after COVID-19. Regarding the study as a whole: Marked clonal contraction was seen late after vaccination (in both infection- and vaccine-induced clones).

TCRdb keeps only in-frame clones here, not all; method: immunoSEQ multiplex PCR. The repertoire has 84,000 or so clones, 60% to 85% of them found once; the top ten carry around 1.1%. Before sequencing took place, the ViraFEST assay used viral peptide pools to expand antigen-specific CD4+ T cells. It was after around eleven days of culture that CD4+ T cells were isolated. The cohort was immunized with two doses of either the BNT162b2 or mRNA-1273 vaccine. Vaccinees lacked prior SARS-CoV-2 infection and tested negative for nucleocapsid antibodies. In culture with 10 IU/ml IL-2 and 8.5 to 10 ug/ml peptides, PBMC were grown at 1.5 million to 2.5 million per well. It was on days 3 and 7 that half the medium was replaced with IL-2 medium. Between the trimmed V and J ends, which lost 5 bases and 4 bases, there was a span of 5 bases. CDR3 length equals 12 residues. Germline CDR1 and CDR2: ENHRY and SYGVKD.

This receptor was taken from a human donor who received a COVID-19 vaccine. This chain uses TRBV10-3 with TRBJ1-4, with D tentatively TRBD1 (5 bases). The sample consisted of CD4+ T cells from PBMCs cultured with HCoV-OC43 spike peptides, taken after COVID-19 vaccination. The subset denotes: HCoV-OC43 spike overlapping peptide pool stimulation. Written as DNA, the CDR3 is TGTGCCATCAGTCAGGGTAATGAAAAACTGTTTTTT. This gives the protein CAISQGNEKLFF.